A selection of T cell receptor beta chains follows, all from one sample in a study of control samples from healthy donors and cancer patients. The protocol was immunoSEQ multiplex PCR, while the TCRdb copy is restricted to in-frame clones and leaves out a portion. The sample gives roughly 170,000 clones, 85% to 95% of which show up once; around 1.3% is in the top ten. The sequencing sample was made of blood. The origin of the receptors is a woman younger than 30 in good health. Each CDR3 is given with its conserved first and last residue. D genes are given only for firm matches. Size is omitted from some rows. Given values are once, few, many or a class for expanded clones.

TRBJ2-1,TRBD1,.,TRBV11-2,TGTGCCAGCAGCTTAGGTCGGGCAGGGGGCTGGAATGAGCAGTTCTTC,CASSLGRAGGWNEQFF
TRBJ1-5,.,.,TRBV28,TGTGCCAGCAGGTATGAGCCGGGCAATCAGCCCCAGCATTTT,CASRYEPGNQPQHF
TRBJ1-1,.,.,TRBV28,TGTGCCAGCAGTCCGGACCCCCTAAACACTGAAGCTTTCTTT,CASSPDPLNTEAFF
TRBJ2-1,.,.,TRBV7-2,TGTGCCAGCAGCCTATCACCGGGACACATCTACAATGAGCAGTTCTTC,CASSLSPGHIYNEQFF
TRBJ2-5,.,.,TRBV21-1,TGTGCCAGCAGCAAATTTACGCCCGAGCCACAAGAGACCCAGTACTTC,CASSKFTPEPQETQYF
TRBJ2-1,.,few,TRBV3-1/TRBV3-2,TGTGCCAGCAGCCAAGAGCCAGCTTCGATTTACAATGAGCAGTTCTTC,CASSQEPASIYNEQFF
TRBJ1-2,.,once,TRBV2,TGTGCCAGCAGGCAGGCCCCCTACTATGGCTACACCTTC,CASRQAPYYGYTF
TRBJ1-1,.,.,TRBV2,TGTGCCAGCTCCATGGGGAGGGACACTGAAGCTTTCTTT,CASSMGRDTEAFF
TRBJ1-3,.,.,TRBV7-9,TGTGCCAGCACCTGGGACGAGCCTCCAAACACCATATATTTT,CASTWDEPPNTIYF
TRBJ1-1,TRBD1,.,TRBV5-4,TGTGCCAGCAGCCCGGGACAGCCGAACACTGAAGCTTTCTTT,CASSPGQPNTEAFF
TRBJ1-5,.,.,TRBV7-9,TGTGCCAGCAGCCCCACCGGGAGTAGCAATCAGCCCCAGCATTTT,CASSPTGSSNQPQHF
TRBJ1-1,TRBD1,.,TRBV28,TGTGCCAGCAGACGGGACAGGGGCGGCTTATTCGACACTGAAGCTTTCTTT,CASRRDRGGLFDTEAFF
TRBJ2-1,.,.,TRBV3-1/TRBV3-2,TGTGCCAGCAGCCAAGATTTCAGGGAGGCTGAGCAGTTCTTC,CASSQDFREAEQFF
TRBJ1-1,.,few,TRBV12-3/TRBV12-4,TGTGCCAGCAGTTTACGGGGGCCGTCTTTCTTT,CASSLRGPSFF
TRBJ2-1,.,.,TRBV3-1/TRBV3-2,TGTGCCAGCAGCTGGCTAGTGGGGGAGGTTGTCGGTGAGCAGTTCTTC,CASSWLVGEVVGEQFF
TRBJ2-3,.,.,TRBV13,TGTGCCAGCAGCCCATGGAATAGCGGAGCTAGCACAGATACGCAGTATTTT,CASSPWNSGASTDTQYF
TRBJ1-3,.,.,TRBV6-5,TGTGCCAGCAGTTACGGTCCGGGTGACACCATATATTTT,CASSYGPGDTIYF
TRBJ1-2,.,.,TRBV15,TGTGCCACCAGCAGAGATGAAACAGGGTACTATGGCTACACCTTC,CATSRDETGYYGYTF
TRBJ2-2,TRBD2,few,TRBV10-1,TGCGCCAGCAGTGAAACGTACGGGAGGAGTGACACCGGGGAGCTGTTTTTT,CASSETYGRSDTGELFF
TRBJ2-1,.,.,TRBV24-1,TGTGCCACCAGTGATGCACAGCTGATAAACTCCTACAATGAGCAGTTCTTC,CATSDAQLINSYNEQFF
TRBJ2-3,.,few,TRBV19,TGTGCCAGTAGTGACAGGGGAGGGAGCACAGATACGCAGTATTTT,CASSDRGGSTDTQYF
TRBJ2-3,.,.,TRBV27,TGTGCCAGCGGGCGACAGGGAGGCGATACGCAGTATTTT,CASGRQGGDTQYF
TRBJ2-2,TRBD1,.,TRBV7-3,TGTGCCAGCAGCTTTTTTTCAGGACAGGGTCGTGGCGGGGAGCTGTTTTTT,CASSFFSGQGRGGELFF
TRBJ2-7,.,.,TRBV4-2,TGTGCCAGCAGCCTTCCCGGACATAATTACGAGCAGTACTTC,CASSLPGHNYEQYF
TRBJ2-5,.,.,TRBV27,TGTGCCAGCAGTTTAGACCATCAAGAGACCCAGTACTTC,CASSLDHQETQYF
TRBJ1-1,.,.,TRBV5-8,TGTGCCAGCAGCTTGGCTGGAGGGGTAACTGAAGCTTTCTTT,CASSLAGGVTEAFF
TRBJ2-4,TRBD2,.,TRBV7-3,TGTGCCAGCCAAACTAGCGGGGTTCCGCACAACATTCAGTACTTC,CASQTSGVPHNIQYF
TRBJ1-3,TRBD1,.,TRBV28,TGTGCCAGCAGTCAGGGGGGGAGCTCTGGAAACACCATATATTTT,CASSQGGSSGNTIYF
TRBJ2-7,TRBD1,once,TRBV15,TGTGCCACCAGCACTACCCGGCAGGGGGCAAACGAGCAGTACTTC,CATSTTRQGANEQYF
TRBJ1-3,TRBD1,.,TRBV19,TGTGCCAGTACTGAGGGGGCGCTTGGAAACACCATATATTTT,CASTEGALGNTIYF
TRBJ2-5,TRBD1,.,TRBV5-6,TGTGCCAGCAGCTTGGACAGGGGGACGGAGACCCAGTACTTC,CASSLDRGTETQYF
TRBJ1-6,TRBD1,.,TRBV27,TGTGCCAGCAGTTTATGGGACAGGGCACCCCTCCACTTT,CASSLWDRAPLHF
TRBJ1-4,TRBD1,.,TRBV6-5,TGTGCCAGCTCTCCCGGGACAGGGAATGAAAAACTGTTTTTT,CASSPGTGNEKLFF
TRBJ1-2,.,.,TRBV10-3,TGTGCCATCAGTTCGGACAGAGAGCTTGGCTACACCTTC,CAISSDRELGYTF
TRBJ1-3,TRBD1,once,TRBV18,TGTGCCAGCTCACCCCCGGGACAGGGAGGAAACACCATATATTTT,CASSPPGQGGNTIYF
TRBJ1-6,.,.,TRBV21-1,TGTGCCAGCAGCCCTCCCCTCGGGAGGGGGAATTCACCCCTCCACTTT,CASSPPLGRGNSPLHF
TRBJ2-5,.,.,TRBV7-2,TGTGCCAGCAGCTTATGGGAGACCCAGTACTTC,CASSLWETQYF
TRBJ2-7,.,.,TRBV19,TGTGCCAGTAGTATGGGCCCACTTAGCGAGCAGTACTTC,CASSMGPLSEQYF
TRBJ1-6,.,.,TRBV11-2,TGTGCCAGCAGCTCCGAAGTGGTTAATTCACCCCTCCACTTT,CASSSEVVNSPLHF
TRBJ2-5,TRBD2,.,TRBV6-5,TGTGCCAGCAGTTACTCCGGCGGGAGGCAAGAGACCCAGTACTTC,CASSYSGGRQETQYF
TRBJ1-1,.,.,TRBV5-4,TGTGCCAGTCAGGGTCTCGCTGAAGCTTTCTTT,CASQGLAEAFF
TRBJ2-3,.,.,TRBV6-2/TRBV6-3,TGTGCCAGCAGTTACTCGGTCTCGGGACCTCTTACAGATACGCAGTATTTT,CASSYSVSGPLTDTQYF
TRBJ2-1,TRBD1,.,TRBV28,TGTGCCAGCAGTCCGGCCGGGACAGGGGTAGGCAATGAGCAGTTCTTC,CASSPAGTGVGNEQFF
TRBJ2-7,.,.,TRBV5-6,TGTGCCAGCAGCTTCGGACAGCCCTACGAGCAGTACTTC,CASSFGQPYEQYF
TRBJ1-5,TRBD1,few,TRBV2,TGTGCCAGCAGCGTAGAGGGACAGGGAAATCAGCCCCAGCATTTT,CASSVEGQGNQPQHF
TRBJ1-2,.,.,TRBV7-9,TGTGCCAGCACGCTCGACAGACCTTCTAACTATGGCTACACCTTC,CASTLDRPSNYGYTF
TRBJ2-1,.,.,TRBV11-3,TGTGCCAGCAGCTCGCACAGGGAGGATGAGCAGTTCTTC,CASSSHREDEQFF
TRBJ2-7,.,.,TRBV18,TGTGCCAGCTCACCAATATCGCGACAGGTCAACAGCTACGAGCAGTACTTC,CASSPISRQVNSYEQYF
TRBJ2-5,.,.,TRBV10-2,TGCGCCAGCAGTGAGTCTGATCGGGAGACCCAGTACTTC,CASSESDRETQYF
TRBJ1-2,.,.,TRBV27,TGTGCCAGCACCTCACTAATAGAGGACTATGGCTACACCTTC,CASTSLIEDYGYTF
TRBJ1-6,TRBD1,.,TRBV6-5,TGTGCCAGCACCCAGGGGGGGTCACCCCTCCACTTT,CASTQGGSPLHF
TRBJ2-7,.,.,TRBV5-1,TGCGCCAGCAGCCCGGGTGTCTTGCGGTACGAGCAGTACTTC,CASSPGVLRYEQYF
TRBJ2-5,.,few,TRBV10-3,TGTGCCATCAGTGGGACAGTCCAAGAGACCCAGTACTTC,CAISGTVQETQYF
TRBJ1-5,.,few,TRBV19,TGTGCCAGTGGACTCTACGGGGATATTCGGGATCAGCCCCAGCATTTT,CASGLYGDIRDQPQHF
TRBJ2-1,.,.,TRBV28,TGTGCCAGCATCCAGTCCCCCAGAGATGAGCAGTTCTTC,CASIQSPRDEQFF
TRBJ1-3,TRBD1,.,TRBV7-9,TGTGCCAGCAGCCTGGGACAGGCCTACTCTGGAAACACCATATATTTT,CASSLGQAYSGNTIYF